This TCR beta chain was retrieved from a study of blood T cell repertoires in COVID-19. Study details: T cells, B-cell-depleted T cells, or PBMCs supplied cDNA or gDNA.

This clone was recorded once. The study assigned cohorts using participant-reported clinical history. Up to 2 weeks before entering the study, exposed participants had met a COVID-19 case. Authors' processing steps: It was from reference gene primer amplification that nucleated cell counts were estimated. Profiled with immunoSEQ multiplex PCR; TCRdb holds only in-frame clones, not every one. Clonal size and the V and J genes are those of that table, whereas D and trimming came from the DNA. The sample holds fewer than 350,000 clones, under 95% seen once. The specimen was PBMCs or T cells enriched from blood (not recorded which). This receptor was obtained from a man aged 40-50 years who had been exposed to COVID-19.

The CDR3 here is CASSEYLGQGNEKLFF. DNA for the CDR3: TGTGCCAGCAGTGAATATCTAGGACAGGGGAATGAAAAACTGTTTTTT. V usage is TRBV25-1 and J usage is TRBJ1-4; 9 nucleotides align to TRBD1. The CDR3 covers 16 residues. Germline assignment: CDR1 MGHDK and CDR2 SYGVNS. J lost 5 bases, V lost 0 bases, and 4 bases had no gene match.